The 15 T cell receptor beta chains below all came from one sample that was sequenced in a study of cytomegalovirus exposure and HLA in healthy donors listed by TCRdb under 2017. The library was generated by the immunoSEQ multiplex PCR assay. A mixture of 60 forward primers for TCR Vbeta segments and 13 reverse primers for TCR Jbeta segments was used in the multiplex PCR. TCRdb took this table from immuneACCESS and kept in-frame rearrangements with V and J called. Such tables lack part of the clones; where checked against another copy, unresolved V genes explain under half of the gap, and the rest is unexplained. A total of some 180,000 clones appear in this sample, over 70% of them only once. The ten biggest clones cover roughly 3% of the sample. The sequenced sample consisted of PBMCs. Receptors originate from a male donor in good health and CMV-seronegative.

V gene TRBV7-2 combines with J gene TRBJ1-1; D may be TRBD1 (5 bases). Germline loops: CDR1 SGHTA, CDR2 FQGNSA. The V and J ends lost 1 base and 4 bases respectively, with 10 bases between them. This CDR3 spans 14 amino acids. The CDR3 bases are TGTGCCAGCAGCTTAGACAGGCCCGCCACTGAAGCTTTCTTT. It is translated as CASSLDRPATEAFF.

This chain uses TRBV7-3 with TRBJ2-1; 10 nucleotides align to TRBD2. With 5 bases clipped from V and 6 bases from J, the junction kept 7 bases outside the gene matches. This CDR3 has 15 residues. Germline CDR1 is SGHTA and CDR2 is FQGTGA. The CDR3 DNA reads as TGTGCCAGCAGCCTTAGCGGGAGGTTAAGCAATGAGCAGTTCTTC. As protein: CASSLSGRLSNEQFF.

J is TRBJ2-3 and V is TRBV9; 8 nucleotides agree with TRBD2. CDR3 length: 16 residues. Germline CDR1 and CDR2: SGDLS and YYNGEE. The V and J ends lost 3 bases and 2 bases, in that order; junction bases with no gene match: 8. CDR3 in DNA: TGTGCCAGCAGCGCAAGGGAGCGGGAGATCACAGATACGCAGTATTTT. Amino acids: CASSAREREITDTQYF.

V is TRBV19 and J is TRBJ1-5; a possible D gene is TRBD1 (5 bases). Per germline, CDR1 LNHDA and CDR2 SQIVND (reference sequence). V dropped 1 base and J dropped 7 bases, with 17 bases sitting between them. CDR3 length equals 16 residues. DNA for the CDR3: TGTGCCAGTAGTATAGGTTCGCCAGGGAAGAGGCAGCCCCAGCATTTT. Its protein product is CASSIGSPGKRQPQHF.

As for this clone: The same CDR3 can be traced to other DNA sequences in this sample. This chain links TRBV19 with TRBJ1-3; D uncertain. V lost 10 bases, J lost 7 bases, and 14 bases lay in between. CDR1 and CDR2 (germline): LNHDA, SQIVND (reference sequence). The CDR3 runs to 12 residues. CDR3 DNA: TGTGCCACCTCGCGAGGCGGGAACACCATATATTTT. Translating gives CATSRGGNTIYF.

The genes are TRBV19 and TRBJ2-7; D might be TRBD2 (6 bases). CDR3 size: 15 residues. Germline V gives CDR1 LNHDA, CDR2 SQIVND (reference sequence). Trimming cost V 4 bases and J 0 bases, with 13 bases left between them. CDR3 protein: CASSTRGAYSYEQYF. The CDR3 region has the DNA TGTGCCAGTAGTACTCGCGGGGCATACTCCTACGAGCAGTACTTC.

V is TRBV27 and J is TRBJ2-5, with TRBD2 matching over 9 bases. The assigned J gene may be wrong: the sequence end matches TRBJ2-7 better. This CDR3 contains 15 residues. Per germline, CDR1 MNHEY and CDR2 SMNVEV (reference sequence). The CDR3 sequence: CASSLSLAGLYEQYF. For the CDR3, the DNA is TGTGCCAGCAGTTTATCTCTAGCGGGACTGTACGAGCAGTACTTC.

V gene TRBV28 combines with J gene TRBJ2-5, with D unclear. The J call is doubtful: the DNA matches TRBJ2-7 better. The CDR3 is made up of 11 amino acids. CDR1 and CDR2 (germline): MDHEN, SYDVKM. This CDR3 is CASSLEYEQYF. The CDR3 bases are TGTGCCAGCAGTTTGGAGTACGAGCAGTACTTC.

The genes are TRBV28 and TRBJ1-2; 9 nucleotides align to TRBD1. J gave up 5 bases and V 4 bases, and 5 bases lay outside the gene matches. The CDR3 is made up of 14 amino acids. The V gene's germline CDR1 is MDHEN and CDR2 SYDVKM. Written as DNA, the CDR3 is TGTGCCAGCAGTTGGGACAGGGCGGGGTATGGCTACACCTTC. Encoded protein: CASSWDRAGYGYTF.

CDR3 region: CASSAPSLGNTIYF. CDR3 sequence (DNA): TGTGCCAGCAGCGCCCCGTCCTTGGGAAACACCATATATTTT. This sequence joins TRBV9 and TRBJ1-3, with D hard to call. Trimming removed 3 bases from V and 4 bases from J, with 11 bases in between. Germline values: CDR1 SGDLS, CDR2 YYNGEE. The CDR3 sequence is 14 residues long. Variable domain in full (rest from reference TRBV9 and TRBJ1-3): DSGVTQTPKHLITATGQRVTLRCSPRSGDLSVYWYQQSLDQGLQFLIQYYNGEERAKGNILERFSAQQFPDLHSELNLSSLELGDSALYFCASSAPSLGNTIYFGEGSWLTVV.

J is TRBJ2-7 and V is TRBV28, with TRBD2 identical over 13 bases. The trim removed 5 bases at V and 5 bases at J, leaving 6 bases unmatched. The CDR3 contains 15 residues. Per germline, CDR1 MDHEN and CDR2 SYDVKM. The CDR3, as DNA: TGTGCCAGCAGTCTACCGGGACTAGCGGGAAACGAGCAGTACTTC. Its protein is CASSLPGLAGNEQYF.

This rearrangement joins TRBV6-6 to TRBJ1-1; possible D gene TRBD1, 6 bases. Trimming stripped 7 bases from V and 11 bases from J, with 14 bases between. The CDR3 sequence is 11 residues long. CDR1 is MNHNY, CDR2 SVGAGI, per germline (reference sequence). This CDR3 reads CASIKTGWAFF. CDR3 DNA: TGTGCCAGCATAAAAACAGGGTGGGCTTTCTTT.

The chain carries TRBV6-6 and TRBJ1-3, with D perhaps matching TRBD1 (5 bases). CDR3 length equals 15 residues. Per the germline V gene, CDR1 is MNHNY and CDR2 is SVGAGI (reference sequence). V was cut by 6 bases and J by 1 base, with 13 bases left in between. This CDR3 reads CASRGDGTSGNTIYF. CDR3 nucleotides: TGTGCCAGCAGGGGTGACGGGACTTCTGGAAACACCATATATTTT.

V gene TRBV19 combines with J gene TRBJ2-7, with 7 nucleotides matching TRBD1. In germline, CDR1 is LNHDA, CDR2 SQIVND (reference sequence). Trimming took 5 bases from V and 0 from J; bases not matched to a gene: 10. This CDR3 has 16 residues. The CDR3 coding sequence is TGTGCCAGTAGTTCGTTGGGACAGTTGTTCTCCTACGAGCAGTACTTC. Its protein is CASSSLGQLFSYEQYF. The full variable domain, rest sourced from reference TRBV19 and TRBJ2-7, is DGGITQSPKYLFRKEGQNVTLSCEQNLNHDAMYWYRQDPGQGLRLIYYSQIVNDFQKGDIAEGYSVSREKKESFPLTVTSAQKNPTAFYLCASSSLGQLFSYEQYFGPGTRLTVT.

The CDR3 reads CASSQVRYSNSYEQYF. CDR3 in DNA: TGCGCCAGCAGCCAAGTTCGGTACTCAAACTCCTACGAGCAGTACTTC. The V gene is TRBV4-3, the J gene TRBJ2-7, with D hard to call. This CDR3 region has 16 residues. V lost 1 base to trimming and J lost 0 bases, with 13 bases between them. Germline assignment: CDR1 LGHNA and CDR2 YSLEER.